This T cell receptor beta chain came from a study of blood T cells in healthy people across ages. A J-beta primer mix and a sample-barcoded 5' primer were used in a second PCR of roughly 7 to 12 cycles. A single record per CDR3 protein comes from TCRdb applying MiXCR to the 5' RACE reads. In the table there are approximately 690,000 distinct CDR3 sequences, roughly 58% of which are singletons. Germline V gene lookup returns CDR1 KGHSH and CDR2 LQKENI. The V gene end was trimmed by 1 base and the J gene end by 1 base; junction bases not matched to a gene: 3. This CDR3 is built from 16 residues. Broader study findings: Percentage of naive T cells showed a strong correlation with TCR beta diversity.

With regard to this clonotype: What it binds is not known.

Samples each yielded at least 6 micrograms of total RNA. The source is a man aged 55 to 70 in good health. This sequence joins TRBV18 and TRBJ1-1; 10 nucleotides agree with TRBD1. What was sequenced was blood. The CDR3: CASSPQTGGSNTEAFF. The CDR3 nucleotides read TGTGCCAGCTCACCACAGACAGGGGGCTCGAACACTGAAGCTTTCTTT.